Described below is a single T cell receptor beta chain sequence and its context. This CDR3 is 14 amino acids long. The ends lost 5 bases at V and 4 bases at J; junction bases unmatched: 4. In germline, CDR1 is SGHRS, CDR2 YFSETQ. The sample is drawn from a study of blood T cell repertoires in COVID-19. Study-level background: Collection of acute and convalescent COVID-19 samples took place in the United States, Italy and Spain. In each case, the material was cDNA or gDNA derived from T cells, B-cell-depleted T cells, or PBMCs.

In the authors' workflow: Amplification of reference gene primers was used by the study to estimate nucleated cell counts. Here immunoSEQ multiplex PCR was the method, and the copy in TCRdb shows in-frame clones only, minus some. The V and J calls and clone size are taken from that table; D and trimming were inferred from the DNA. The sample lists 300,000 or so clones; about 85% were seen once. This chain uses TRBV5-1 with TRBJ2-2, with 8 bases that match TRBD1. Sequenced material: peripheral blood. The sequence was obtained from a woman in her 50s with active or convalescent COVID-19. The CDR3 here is CASRIDRGTGELFF. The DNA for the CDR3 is TGCGCCAGCAGAATCGACAGGGGCACCGGGGAGCTGTTTTTT. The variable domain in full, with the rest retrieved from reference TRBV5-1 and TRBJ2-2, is KAGVTQTPRYLIKTRGQQVTLSCSPISGHRSVSWYQQTPGQGLQFLFEYFSETQRNKGNFPGRFSGRQFSNSRSEMNVSTLELGDSALYLCASRIDRGTGELFFGEGSRLTVL.